This TCR beta chain emerged from a study of blood T cell repertoires in COVID-19. Turning to the study itself: Both acute and convalescent COVID-19 samples were obtained from the United States, Italy and Spain. T cells, B-cell-depleted T cells, or PBMCs provided the cDNA or gDNA that served as material.

Participants had their cohort set by participant-reported clinical history. Repertoires were generated with immunoSEQ multiplex PCR, while TCRdb's copy carries only in-frame clones and drops some. The sample includes fewer than 350,000 clones, about nine tenths of them seen just once. The CDR3 has 17 amino acids. Germline-derived CDR1 and CDR2 are SGHRS and YFSETQ. V dropped 1 base and J dropped 6; count of bases not matched to a gene: 13. The receptor was derived from a man in his sixties who had recovered from COVID-19. The sequenced sample was PBMCs or T cells enriched from blood (not recorded which). The rearrangement joins TRBV5-1 to TRBJ2-3; 8 bases line up with TRBD2. Here the CDR3 reads CASSLRLANPGEDTQYF. In DNA form, the CDR3 reads TGCGCCAGCAGCTTGAGACTAGCGAACCCCGGGGAGGATACGCAGTATTTT.